This is a list of T cell receptor beta chains from one sample in a study of beta chain features in type 1 diabetes. Measured with immunoSEQ multiplex PCR; TCRdb has only the in-frame clones, and not every one. The sample yields some 330,000 clones, roughly 13% seen once. What was sequenced was naive CD4+ T cells from blood. These receptors were obtained from a woman aged 18-29 years with type 1 diabetes. Each CDR3 is given with its conserved first and last residue. A D gene is named only where the DNA matches it firmly. Size values are once, few and many counts, or a class for expanded clones, and some rows have none.

CDR3 length	D gene	J gene	V gene	clone size	CDR3 DNA	CDR3 protein
12	TRBD1	TRBJ1-1	TRBV7-2	NA	TGTGCCAGCAGCTCGACAGGGGCCGAAGCTTTCTTT	CASSSTGAEAFF
14	TRBD2	TRBJ2-3	TRBV29-1	few	TGCAGCGTTACTAGCGGGAGGCTCACCGATACGCAGTATTTT	CSVTSGRLTDTQYF
16	TRBD1	TRBJ1-2	TRBV2	NA	TGTGCCAGCAGCCTGGGACAGCCTAGTAATGGCTATGGCTACACCTTC	CASSLGQPSNGYGYTF
13	NA	TRBJ1-1	TRBV30	NA	TGTGCCTGGAGTCCGGGGGGGTTTACTGAAGCTTTCTTT	CAWSPGGFTEAFF
16	TRBD2	TRBJ2-5	TRBV6-5	NA	TGTGCCAGCAGTTACTCTGGGACTAGCGGAAAAGAGACCCAGTACTTC	CASSYSGTSGKETQYF
15	NA	TRBJ2-7	TRBV9	few	TGTGCCAGCAGCGTAGAGGGGAGGACGGTCTACGAGCAGTACTTC	CASSVEGRTVYEQYF
15	TRBD1	TRBJ2-1	TRBV25-1	few	TGTGCCAGCAGTGAATTGGGCAGGGGGTACAATGAGCAGTTCTTC	CASSELGRGYNEQFF
17	TRBD2	TRBJ2-1	TRBV7-2	few	TGTGCCAGCAGCTCATCGGAACTGACTAGCGGATACAATGAGCAGTTCTTC	CASSSSELTSGYNEQFF
15	TRBD1	TRBJ2-5	TRBV7-9	NA	TGTGCCAGCAGCTCTGACAGGGGGCGATGGGAGACCCAGTACTTC	CASSSDRGRWETQYF
15	NA	TRBJ1-5	TRBV28	NA	TGTGCCAGCAGGTTGGAGTCCGGGGGTGATCAGCCCCAGCATTTT	CASRLESGGDQPQHF
16	NA	TRBJ1-3	TRBV29-1	few	TGCAGCGTTGTGGTCCAAGGACAAACACTTGGAAACACCATATATTTT	CSVVVQGQTLGNTIYF
21	TRBD1	TRBJ1-5	TRBV4-2	NA	TGTGCCAGCAGCCAAGAATCAAGGACAGGGGGCCTCTCTCGGACGAATCAGCCCCAGCATTTT	CASSQESRTGGLSRTNQPQHF
12	TRBD1	TRBJ2-5	TRBV19	NA	TGTGCCAGTATGCGGACAGGAGGGACCCAGTACTTC	CASMRTGGTQYF
19	TRBD1	TRBJ2-2	TRBV7-9	NA	TGTGCCAGCAGCTTCTCTACCGGGACAGGGACGTTGAGCACCGGGGAGCTGTTTTTT	CASSFSTGTGTLSTGELFF